This is a list of T cell receptor beta chains from one sample in a study of regulatory T cells in long-lasting Graves disease. One entry per CDR3 protein results from TCRdb running MiXCR on the multiplex PCR reads. The top ten hold around 10% of the sample, which has more than 400,000 distinct CDR3 sequences, 15% to 20% seen once. These same data were also listed under a study on T cells in Graves' hyperthyroidism and ophthalmopathy.

Sequencing used peripheral blood mononuclear cells (PBMCs), obtained at new diagnosis, from a patient treated with antithyroid drugs. The origin of the receptors is a woman in her 30s with Graves disease. Each CDR3 is given with its conserved first and last residue. A D gene is named only where the DNA matches it firmly. Rows may omit the clone size; those that give it use once, few, many or a size class.

clone_size d_call j_call v_call cdr3_nt cdr3_aa
many TRBD1 TRBJ1-1 TRBV30 TGTGCCTGGAGTGGCCCGCGTTCCGGGACAGGGGGAAACACTGAAGCTTTCTTT CAWSGPRSGTGGNTEAFF
many - TRBJ2-1 TRBV11-2 TGTGCCAGCAGCTCCGGGCTAGCGACAAACAATGAGCAGTTCTTC CASSSGLATNNEQFF
many - TRBJ2-2 TRBV6-2/TRBV6-3 TGTGCCAGCAATGGCTGGACTATCCTCACCGGGGAGCTGTTTTTT CASNGWTILTGELFF
few - TRBJ2-1 TRBV3-1 TGTGCCAGCGGTAGATCGGGAGATCTACCGCTGAGCTCCTACAATGAGCAGTTCTTC CASGRSGDLPLSSYNEQFF
many - TRBJ2-5 TRBV28 TGTGCCAGCAGCGGGGCGTTGGGGTTCCAAGAGACCCAGTACTTC CASSGALGFQETQYF
many - TRBJ2-2 TRBV11-2 TGTGCCAGCAGCTTAGATTCCGGGAGCCCGAACACCGGGGAGCTGTTTTTT CASSLDSGSPNTGELFF
- - TRBJ2-1 TRBV10-1 TGCGCCAGCAGTCTCAGGCAGGGACGATGGAATGAGCAGTTCTTC CASSLRQGRWNEQFF
many TRBD1 TRBJ1-1 TRBV10-1 TGCGCCAGCATTCGGACAGGAATGAACACTGAAGCTTTCTTT CASIRTGMNTEAFF
many TRBD2 TRBJ2-7 TRBV27 TGTGCCAGCAGTTTAACCCTAGCGGTCAGGGACGAGCAGTACTTC CASSLTLAVRDEQYF
many - TRBJ1-1 TRBV20-1 TGCAGTGCTAGAGAGGGGGGCCGGGGGGCTGAAGCTTTCTTT CSAREGGRGAEAFF
- - TRBJ2-4 TRBV3-1 TGTGCCAGCAGCCAAACCGGGCTGATTCAGTACTTC CASSQTGLIQYF
- TRBD2 TRBJ2-3 TRBV30 TGTGCCTGGAAGCGGCGGGAGGGCCCTAATACAGATACGCAGTATTTT CAWKRREGPNTDTQYF
many - TRBJ1-2 TRBV3-1 TGTGCCAGCAGCCCGCGGGGTGGGGACGACTATGGCTACACCTTC CASSPRGGDDYGYTF
many - TRBJ1-2 TRBV6-1 TGTGCCAGCAGTGAATCAGCCAGCCTTAACTATGGCTACACCTTC CASSESASLNYGYTF
many - TRBJ2-3 TRBV11-2 TGTGCCAGCAGCTCGCCTCGGCGCGCAGATACGCAGTATTTT CASSSPRRADTQYF
many TRBD1 TRBJ2-5 TRBV7-6 TGTGCCAGCAGTGCGGTAGGGGGCGTGGAGACCCAGTACTTC CASSAVGGVETQYF
few - TRBJ2-7 TRBV11-2 TGTGCCAGCAGCCAACTAACAGGGTTTCGCGAGCAGTACTTC CASSQLTGFREQYF
many TRBD1 TRBJ2-7 TRBV6-1 TGTGCCAGCAGCCCGGACAGGTCGAGCTCCTACGAGCAGTACTTC CASSPDRSSSYEQYF
many TRBD2 TRBJ2-2 TRBV20-1 TGCAGTGCTAGGGGACTAGCGGAGAACACCGGGGAGCTGTTTTTT CSARGLAENTGELFF
few TRBD2 TRBJ2-1 TRBV28 TGTGCCAGCAGCCCTCGGTGGGCCGGGAGGGGGTCCTACAATGAGCAGTTCTTC CASSPRWAGRGSYNEQFF
many TRBD2 TRBJ2-1 TRBV5-1 TGCGCCAGCAGCGCCTCCAGCGGGAGGGCCTTTTTTTGGTCGAATGAGCAGTTCTTC CASSASSGRAFFWSNEQFF
many - TRBJ2-2 TRBV4-3 TGCGCCAGCAGCCAGAGAGGTGGACTCGTCACCGGGGAGCTGTTTTTT CASSQRGGLVTGELFF